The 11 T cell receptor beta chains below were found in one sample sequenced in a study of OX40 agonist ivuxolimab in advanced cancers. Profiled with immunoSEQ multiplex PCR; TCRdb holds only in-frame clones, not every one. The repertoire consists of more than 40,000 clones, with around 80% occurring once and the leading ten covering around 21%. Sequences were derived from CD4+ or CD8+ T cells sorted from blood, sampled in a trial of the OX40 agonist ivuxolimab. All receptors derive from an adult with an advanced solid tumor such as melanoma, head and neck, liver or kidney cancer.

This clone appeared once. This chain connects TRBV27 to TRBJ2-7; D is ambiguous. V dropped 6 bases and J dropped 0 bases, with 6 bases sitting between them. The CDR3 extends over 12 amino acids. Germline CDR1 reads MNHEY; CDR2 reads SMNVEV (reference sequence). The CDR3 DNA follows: TGTGCCAGCAGCAGTAGCTCCTACGAGCAGTACTTC. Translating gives CASSSSSYEQYF.

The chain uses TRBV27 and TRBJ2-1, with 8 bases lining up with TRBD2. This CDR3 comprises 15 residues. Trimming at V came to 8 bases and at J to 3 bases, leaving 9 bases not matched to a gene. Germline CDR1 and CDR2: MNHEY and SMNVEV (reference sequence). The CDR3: CASFTLAGLYNEQFF. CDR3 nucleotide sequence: TGTGCCAGCTTTACTCTAGCGGGTCTCTACAATGAGCAGTTCTTC.

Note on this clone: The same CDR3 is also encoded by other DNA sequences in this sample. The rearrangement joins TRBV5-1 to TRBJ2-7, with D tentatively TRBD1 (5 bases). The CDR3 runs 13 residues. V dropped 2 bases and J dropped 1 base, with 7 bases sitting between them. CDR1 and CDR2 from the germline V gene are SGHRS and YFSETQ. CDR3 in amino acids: CASSFRDSYEQYF. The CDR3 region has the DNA TGCGCCAGCAGCTTCAGGGATTCCTACGAGCAGTACTTC.

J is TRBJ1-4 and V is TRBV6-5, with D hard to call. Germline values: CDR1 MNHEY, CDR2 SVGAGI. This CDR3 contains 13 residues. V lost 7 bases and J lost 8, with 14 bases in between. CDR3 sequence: CASTQLPGEKLFF. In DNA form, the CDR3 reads TGTGCCAGCACCCAGCTTCCGGGGGAAAAACTGTTTTTT.

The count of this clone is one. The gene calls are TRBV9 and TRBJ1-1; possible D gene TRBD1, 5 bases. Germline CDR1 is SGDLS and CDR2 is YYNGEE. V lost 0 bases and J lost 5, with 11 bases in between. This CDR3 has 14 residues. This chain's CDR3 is CASSVEPGRTEAFF. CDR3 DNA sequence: TGTGCCAGCAGCGTAGAACCAGGGAGGACTGAAGCTTTCTTT. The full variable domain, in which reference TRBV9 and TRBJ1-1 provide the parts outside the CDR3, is DSGVTQTPKHLITATGQRVTLRCSPRSGDLSVYWYQQSLDQGLQFLIQYYNGEERAKGNILERFSAQQFPDLHSELNLSSLELGDSALYFCASSVEPGRTEAFFGQGTRLTVV.

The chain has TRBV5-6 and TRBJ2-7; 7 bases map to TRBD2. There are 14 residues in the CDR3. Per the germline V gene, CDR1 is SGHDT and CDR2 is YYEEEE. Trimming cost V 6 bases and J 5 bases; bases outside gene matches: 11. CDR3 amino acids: CASNLPGEGNEQYF. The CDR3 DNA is TGTGCCAGCAACTTACCCGGGGAGGGGAACGAGCAGTACTTC. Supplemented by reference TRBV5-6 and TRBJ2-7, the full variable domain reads DAGVTQSPTHLIKTRGQQVTLRCSPKSGHDTVSWYQQALGQGPQFIFQYYEEEERQRGNFPDRFSGHQFPNYSSELNVNALLLGDSALYLCASNLPGEGNEQYFGPGTRLTVT.

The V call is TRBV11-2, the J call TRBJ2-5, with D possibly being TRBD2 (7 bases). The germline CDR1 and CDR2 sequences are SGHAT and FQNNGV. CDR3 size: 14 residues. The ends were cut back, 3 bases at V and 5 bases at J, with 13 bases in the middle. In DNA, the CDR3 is TGTGCCAGCAGCTTTAGGGGGGGAGGGGAGACCCAGTACTTC. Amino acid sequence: CASSFRGGGETQYF.

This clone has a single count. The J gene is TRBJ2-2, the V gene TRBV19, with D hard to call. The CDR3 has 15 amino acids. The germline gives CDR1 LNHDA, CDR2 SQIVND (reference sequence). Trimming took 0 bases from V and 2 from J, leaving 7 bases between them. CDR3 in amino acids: CASSIDRGNTGELFF. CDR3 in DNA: TGTGCCAGTAGTATAGATCGCGGAAACACCGGGGAGCTGTTTTTT.

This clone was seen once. As DNA, the CDR3 is TGCGCCAGCAGCCAGCTAGCGGGGGGCAGCACAGATACGCAGTATTTT. Protein sequence: CASSQLAGGSTDTQYF. The J gene is TRBJ2-3, the V gene TRBV4-3; TRBD2 matches 11 bases. The CDR3 totals 16 residues. CDR1 and CDR2 (germline): LGHNA, YSLEER. V lost 3 bases to trimming and J lost 0 bases; unmatched junction nucleotides: 2.

The CDR3 sequence: CASIQSGAWGNTIYF. Written as DNA, the CDR3 is TGTGCCAGCATCCAGTCGGGGGCATGGGGAAACACCATATATTTT. The chain is built from TRBV11-2 and TRBJ1-3, with a possible D match to TRBD1 (6 bases). V was shortened by 7 bases and J by 4 bases, with 17 bases between the two germline ends. CDR3 length: 15 amino acids. Germline values: CDR1 SGHAT, CDR2 FQNNGV. The entire variable domain, with the rest obtained from reference TRBV11-2 and TRBJ1-3, is as follows: EAGVAQSPRYKIIEKRQSVAFWCNPISGHATLYWYQQILGQGPKLLIQFQNNGVVDDSQLPKDRFSAERLKGVDSTLKIQPAKLEDSAVYLCASIQSGAWGNTIYFGEGSWLTVV.

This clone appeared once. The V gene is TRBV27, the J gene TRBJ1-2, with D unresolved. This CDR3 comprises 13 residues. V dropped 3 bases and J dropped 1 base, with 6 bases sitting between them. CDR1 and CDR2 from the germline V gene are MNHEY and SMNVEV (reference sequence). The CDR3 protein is CASSFGRNYGYTF. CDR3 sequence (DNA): TGTGCCAGCAGTTTTGGTCGTAACTATGGCTACACCTTC.